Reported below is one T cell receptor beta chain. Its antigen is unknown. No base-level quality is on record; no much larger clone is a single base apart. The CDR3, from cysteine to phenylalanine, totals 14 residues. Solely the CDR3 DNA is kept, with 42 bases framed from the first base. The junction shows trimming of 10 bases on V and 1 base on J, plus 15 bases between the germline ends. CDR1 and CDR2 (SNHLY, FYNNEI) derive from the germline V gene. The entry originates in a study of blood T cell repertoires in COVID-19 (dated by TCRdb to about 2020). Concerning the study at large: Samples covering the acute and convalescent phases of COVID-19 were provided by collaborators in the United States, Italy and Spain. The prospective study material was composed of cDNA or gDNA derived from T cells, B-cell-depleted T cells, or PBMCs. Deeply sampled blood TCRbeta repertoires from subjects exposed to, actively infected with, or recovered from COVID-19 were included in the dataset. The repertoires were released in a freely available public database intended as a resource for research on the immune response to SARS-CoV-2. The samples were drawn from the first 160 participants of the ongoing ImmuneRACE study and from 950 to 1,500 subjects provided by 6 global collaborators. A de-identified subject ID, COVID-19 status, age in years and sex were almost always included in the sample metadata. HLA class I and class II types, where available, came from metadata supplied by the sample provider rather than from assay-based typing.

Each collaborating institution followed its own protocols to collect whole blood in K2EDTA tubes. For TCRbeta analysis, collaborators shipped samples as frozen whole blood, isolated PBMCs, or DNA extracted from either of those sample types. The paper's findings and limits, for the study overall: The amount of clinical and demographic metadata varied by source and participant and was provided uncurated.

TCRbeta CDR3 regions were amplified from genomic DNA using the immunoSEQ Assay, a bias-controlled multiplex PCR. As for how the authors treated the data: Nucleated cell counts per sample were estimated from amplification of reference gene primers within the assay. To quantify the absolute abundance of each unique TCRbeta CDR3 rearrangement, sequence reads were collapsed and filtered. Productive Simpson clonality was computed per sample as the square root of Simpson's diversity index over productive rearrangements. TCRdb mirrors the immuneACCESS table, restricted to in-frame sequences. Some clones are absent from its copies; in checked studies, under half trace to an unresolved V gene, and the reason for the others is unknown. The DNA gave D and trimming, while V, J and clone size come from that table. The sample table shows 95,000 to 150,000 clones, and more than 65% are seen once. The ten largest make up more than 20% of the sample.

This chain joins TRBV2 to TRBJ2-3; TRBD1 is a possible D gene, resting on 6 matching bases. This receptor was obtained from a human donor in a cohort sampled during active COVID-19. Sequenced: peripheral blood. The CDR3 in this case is CANSQGTGTDTQYF. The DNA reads TGTGCCAACTCCCAGGGGACGGGCACAGATACGCAGTATTTT.